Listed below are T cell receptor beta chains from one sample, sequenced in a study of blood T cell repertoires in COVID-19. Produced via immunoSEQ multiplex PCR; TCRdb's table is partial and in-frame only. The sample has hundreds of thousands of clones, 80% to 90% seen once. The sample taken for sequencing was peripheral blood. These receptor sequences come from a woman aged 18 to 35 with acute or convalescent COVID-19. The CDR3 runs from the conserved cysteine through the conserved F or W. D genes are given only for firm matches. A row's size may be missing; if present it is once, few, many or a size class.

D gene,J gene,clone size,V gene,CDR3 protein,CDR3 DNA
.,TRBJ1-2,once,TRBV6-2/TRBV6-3,CASSAAGFYGYTF,TGTGCCAGCAGTGCGGCCGGGTTCTATGGCTACACCTTC
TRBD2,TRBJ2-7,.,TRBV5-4,CASSFSPVGGDEEQYF,TGTGCCAGCAGCTTTTCCCCCGTCGGGGGGGATGAAGAGCAGTACTTC
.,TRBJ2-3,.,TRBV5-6,CASSLGQGSTDTQYF,TGTGCCAGCAGCTTAGGGCAGGGGAGCACAGATACGCAGTATTTT
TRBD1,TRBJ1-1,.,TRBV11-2,CASSLATGATEAFF,TGTGCCAGCAGCTTAGCGACAGGGGCAACTGAAGCTTTCTTT
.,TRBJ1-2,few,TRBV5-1,CASSFTGGKDYGYTF,TGCGCCAGCAGCTTCACGGGGGGGAAGGACTATGGCTACACCTTC
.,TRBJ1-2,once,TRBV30,CAFHGGDPYGYTF,TGTGCCTTCCATGGGGGGGACCCCTATGGCTACACCTTC
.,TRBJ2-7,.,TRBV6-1,CASSEGQAIFNEQYF,TGTGCCAGCAGTGAAGGACAGGCTATTTTTAACGAGCAGTACTTC
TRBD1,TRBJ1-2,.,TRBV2,CASSDETGGMSGYTF,TGTGCCAGCAGTGACGAGACAGGGGGCATGAGTGGCTACACCTTC
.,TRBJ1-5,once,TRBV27,CASRNLDSNQPQHF,TGTGCCAGCAGAAACTTAGATAGCAATCAGCCCCAGCATTTT
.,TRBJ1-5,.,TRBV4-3,CASSQDRLQGLNQPQHF,TGCGCCAGCAGCCAAGATCGTCTACAGGGCTTAAATCAGCCCCAGCATTTT
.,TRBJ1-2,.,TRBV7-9,CASSLGVGEEGGYTF,TGTGCCAGCAGCTTAGGGGTCGGGGAGGAAGGAGGCTACACCTTC
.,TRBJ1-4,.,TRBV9,CASSVGGRANEKLFF,TGTGCCAGCAGCGTAGGCGGCAGGGCCAATGAAAAACTGTTTTTT
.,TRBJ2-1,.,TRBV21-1,CASSKAIRPFPTMRQFF,TGTGCCAGCAGCAAAGCGATTAGGCCTTTCCCGACAATGAGGCAGTTCTTC
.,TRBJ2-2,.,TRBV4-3,CASSRGLFPTGELFF,TGCGCCAGCAGCCGAGGACTTTTCCCCACCGGGGAGCTGTTTTTT
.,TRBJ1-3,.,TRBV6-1,CASSEFAGVGNTIYF,TGTGCCAGCAGTGAATTCGCAGGGGTCGGAAACACCATATATTTT
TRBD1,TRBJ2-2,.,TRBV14,CASSEGQSNTGELFF,TGTGCCAGCAGCGAGGGACAGTCGAACACCGGGGAGCTGTTTTTT
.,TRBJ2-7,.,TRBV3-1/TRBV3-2,CASSQDKTVGSYEQYF,TGTGCCAGCAGCCAAGACAAGACAGTAGGGTCCTACGAGCAGTACTTC
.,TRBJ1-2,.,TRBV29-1,CSGVDRSNYGYTF,TGCAGCGGTGTAGACCGTTCTAACTATGGCTACACCTTC
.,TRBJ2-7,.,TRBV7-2,CASSLDRGATYEQYF,TGTGCCAGCAGCTTAGATCGAGGAGCCACCTACGAGCAGTACTTC
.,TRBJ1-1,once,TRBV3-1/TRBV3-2,CASSQSLAPPEAFF,TGTGCCAGCAGCCAAAGTCTGGCTCCCCCTGAAGCTTTCTTT
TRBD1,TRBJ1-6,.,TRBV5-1,CASSQGAYNSPLHF,TGCGCCAGCTCCCAGGGGGCCTATAATTCACCCCTCCACTTT
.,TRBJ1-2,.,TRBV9,CASSPRTLFYGYTF,TGTGCCAGCAGCCCCAGGACACTCTTCTATGGCTACACCTTC
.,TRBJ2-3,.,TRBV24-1,CATSDPQVDTQYF,TGTGCCACCAGTGACCCCCAGGTGGATACGCAGTATTTT
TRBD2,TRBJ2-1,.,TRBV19,CASSIDLAGGLSEQFF,TGTGCCAGTAGTATAGATTTAGCGGGGGGGCTTAGTGAGCAGTTCTTC
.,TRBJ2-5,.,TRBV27,CASSLYTGTLQETQYF,TGTGCCAGCAGTTTATATACCGGGACACTACAAGAGACCCAGTACTTC
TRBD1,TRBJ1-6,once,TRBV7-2,CASSLFQGAGYNSPLHF,TGTGCCAGCAGCTTATTTCAGGGGGCAGGCTATAATTCACCCCTCCACTTT
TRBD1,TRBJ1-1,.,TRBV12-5,CASGLHRGGGYTEAFF,TGTGCTAGTGGTTTGCACAGGGGAGGAGGGTACACTGAAGCTTTCTTT
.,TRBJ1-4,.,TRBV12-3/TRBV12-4,CASSIRRRKLFF,TGTGCCAGCAGTATTAGACGGAGAAAACTGTTTTTT
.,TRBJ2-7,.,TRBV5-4,CASSPGPSEQYF,TGTGCCAGCAGCCCAGGCCCCTCCGAGCAGTACTTC
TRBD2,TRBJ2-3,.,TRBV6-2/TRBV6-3,CASSYSMVAGYTDTQYF,TGTGCCAGCAGTTACTCGATGGTAGCGGGGTACACAGATACGCAGTATTTT
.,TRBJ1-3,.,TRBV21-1,CASSKEKEVLSYTSGNTIYF,TGTGCCAGCAGCAAAGAGAAGGAGGTACTATCCTACACCTCTGGAAACACCATATATTTT
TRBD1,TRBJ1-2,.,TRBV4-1,CASSPPLAGDRHNYGYTF,TGCGCCAGCAGCCCCCCCCTCGCCGGGGACAGGCACAACTATGGCTACACCTTC
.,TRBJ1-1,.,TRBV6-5,CASIPRGRTEAFF,TGTGCCAGCATACCCAGGGGTAGAACTGAAGCTTTCTTT
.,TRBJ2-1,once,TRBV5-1,CASSLDGGVTYNEQFF,TGCGCCAGCAGCTTGGATGGAGGGGTGACCTACAATGAGCAGTTCTTC
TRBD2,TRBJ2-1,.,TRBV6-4,CASSDPVPASGGPFSYNEQFF,TGTGCCAGCAGTGACCCTGTCCCCGCTAGCGGGGGCCCTTTTTCCTACAATGAGCAGTTCTTC
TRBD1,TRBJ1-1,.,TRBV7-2,CASSQGARGRPEAFF,TGTGCCAGCAGCCAGGGGGCTAGGGGGAGGCCTGAAGCTTTCTTT
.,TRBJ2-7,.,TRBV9,CASTQGSGNYEQYF,TGTGCCAGCACCCAGGGGAGCGGGAACTACGAGCAGTACTTC
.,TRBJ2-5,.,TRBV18,CASSPSVVETQYF,TGTGCCAGCTCACCAAGCGTCGTAGAGACCCAGTACTTC
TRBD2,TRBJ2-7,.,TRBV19,CASSRAGETYEQYF,TGTGCCAGTAGTCGAGCGGGGGAGACGTACGAGCAGTACTTC
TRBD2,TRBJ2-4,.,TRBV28,CASSSIGTGRDIQYF,TGTGCCAGCAGTTCGATCGGGACCGGGAGGGACATTCAGTACTTC
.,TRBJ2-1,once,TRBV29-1,CSVEGSPRVSNEQFF,TGCAGCGTTGAGGGGTCTCCGAGGGTTTCCAATGAGCAGTTCTTC
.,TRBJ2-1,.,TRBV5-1,CASSSQGSDEQFF,TGCGCCAGCAGCTCACAGGGTTCCGATGAGCAGTTCTTC
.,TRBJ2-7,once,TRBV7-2,CASSRLYYEQYF,TGTGCCAGCAGCCGCCTCTACTACGAGCAGTACTTC
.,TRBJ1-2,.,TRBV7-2,CASSLRSFRGLHSNYGYTF,TGTGCCAGCAGCTTAAGGAGTTTCAGGGGTCTCCACTCAAACTATGGCTACACCTTC
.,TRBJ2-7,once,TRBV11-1,CASSVGRGIYYEQYF,TGTGCCAGCAGCGTCGGACGGGGTATTTATTACGAGCAGTACTTC